Following are 29 T cell receptor beta chains from one sample sequenced in a study of cytomegalovirus exposure and HLA in healthy donors. The protocol was immunoSEQ multiplex PCR, while the TCRdb copy is restricted to in-frame clones and leaves out a portion. The sample lists tens of thousands of clones; over 75% were seen once. The sample consisted of PBMCs. The source of these receptors is a man aged 18 to 30 in good health and CMV-seronegative.

V is TRBV6-6 and J is TRBJ1-5; D perhaps matches TRBD1 (6 bases). This CDR3 region has 16 residues. Germline loops: CDR1 MNHNY, CDR2 SVGAGI (reference sequence). Trimming removed 7 bases from V and 11 bases from J, with 27 bases in between. The DNA for the CDR3 is TGTGCCAGCACCATCCGACCCCAGGGGCCCCGAATGACCCAGCATTTT. It encodes CASTIRPQGPRMTQHF.

This sequence joins TRBV12-5 and TRBJ2-1; 13 nucleotides match TRBD2. The germline gives CDR1 LGHNT, CDR2 FRNRAP. The junction had 3 bases not matched to a gene; V was cut back by 5 bases and J by 8 bases. This CDR3 contains 14 residues. CDR3 sequence reads: CASGPTSGRYEQFF. CDR3 nucleotide sequence: TGTGCTAGTGGTCCGACTAGCGGGAGGTATGAGCAGTTCTTC. Combining the CDR3 with reference TRBV12-5 and TRBJ2-1 gives the whole variable domain DARVTQTPRHKVTEMGQEVTMRCQPILGHNTVFWYRQTMMQGLELLAYFRNRAPLDDSGMPKDRFSAEMPDATLATLKIQPSEPRDSAVYFCASGPTSGRYEQFFGPGTRLTVL.

The chain couples TRBV14 to TRBJ1-1, with a possible D match to TRBD1 (5 bases). Germline CDR1 SGHDN, CDR2 FVKESK. The CDR3 sequence is 14 residues long. V was clipped by 2 bases and J by 0 bases, with 7 bases between them. The DNA of the CDR3 is TGTGCCAGCAGCCAACCAGGGATGAACACTGAAGCTTTCTTT. This translates into CASSQPGMNTEAFF.

The chain carries TRBV19 and TRBJ2-5, with 8 bases identical to TRBD2. V lost 7 bases to trimming and J lost 3 bases; unmatched junction nucleotides: 7. Germline values: CDR1 LNHDA, CDR2 SQIVND (reference sequence). The CDR3 runs 14 residues. CDR3 nucleotide sequence: TGTGCCAGTACGGCCGGGACTAGAAAAGAGACCCAGTACTTC. Amino acids: CASTAGTRKETQYF.

This clone was observed once. This chain uses TRBV29-1 with TRBJ2-7; maybe TRBD2 (6 bases). Trimming took 4 bases from V and 3 from J, leaving 13 bases between them. This CDR3 is built from 13 residues. The V gene's germline CDR1 is SQVTM and CDR2 ANQGSEA. CDR3 DNA sequence: TGCAGCGTTGTAGCGGAGCCTAGCTACGAGCAGTACTTC. Its translation is CSVVAEPSYEQYF.

The V gene is TRBV5-1, the J gene TRBJ1-4; 9 bases are a match to TRBD1. The CDR3 is 15 amino acids. Germline loops: CDR1 SGHRS, CDR2 YFSETQ. The ends lost 4 bases at V and 7 bases at J; junction bases unmatched: 8. CDR3 nucleotides: TGCGCCAGCAGCCCCGGGGGGACAGGGTTTGAAAAACTGTTTTTT. Its protein product is CASSPGGTGFEKLFF.

The chain has TRBV5-6 and TRBJ1-1; 7 nucleotides match TRBD1. This CDR3 comprises 15 residues. CDR1 is SGHDT, CDR2 YYEEEE, per germline. Losses at the gene ends were 2 bases for V and 1 base for J; bases not matched to a gene: 5. The CDR3 loop is CASSLLGTANTEAFF. The CDR3 nucleotides are TGTGCCAGCAGCTTACTCGGGACAGCGAACACTGAAGCTTTCTTT.

This chain uses TRBV2 with TRBJ1-1; 8 bases match TRBD1. V trimming: 10 bases; J trimming: 0 bases; junction bases outside the gene matches: 4. The germline CDR1 and CDR2 sequences are SNHLY and FYNNEI. This CDR3 is built from 13 residues. Here the CDR3 reads CANSTGVNTEAFF. The CDR3 DNA sequence: TGTGCCAACTCGACAGGGGTGAACACTGAAGCTTTCTTT.

The chain carries TRBV18 and TRBJ2-1, with 13 nucleotides matching TRBD2. The ends lost 5 bases at V and 6 bases at J; junction bases unmatched: 4. The CDR3 is 15 residues long. Germline V CDR1 and CDR2: KGHSH, LQKENI. CDR3 loop: CASSSGTSGINEQFF. CDR3 nucleotide sequence: TGTGCCAGCTCATCCGGGACTAGCGGGATCAATGAGCAGTTCTTC.

This CDR3 reads CASSEGGYTYSYEQYF. Here the CDR3 DNA reads TGTGCCAGCAGTGAAGGAGGTTATACCTACTCCTACGAGCAGTACTTC. The V call is TRBV6-1, the J call TRBJ2-7; D is ambiguous. Germline-derived CDR1 and CDR2 are MNHNS and SASEGT. Trimming removed 1 base from V and 0 bases from J, with 13 bases in between. The CDR3 sequence is 16 residues long.

The rearrangement uses TRBV6-1 and TRBJ2-7; D unclear. The CDR3 loop spans 14 amino acids. CDR1 and CDR2 (germline): MNHNS, SASEGT. V was pared by 2 bases and J by 5 bases, with 13 bases between. The CDR3 region is CASSERDSIDEQYF. For the CDR3, the DNA is TGTGCCAGCAGTGAACGTGATAGCATCGACGAGCAGTACTTC.

This chain uses TRBV7-2 with TRBJ2-7; possible D gene TRBD1, 5 bases. Looked up from germline, CDR1 is SGHTA and CDR2 is FQGNSA. Trimming took 7 bases from V and 4 from J, leaving 14 bases between them. This CDR3 is 13 amino acids long. CDR3 nucleotide sequence: TGTGCCAGCAAGGAGAAACAGGCTTACGAGCAGTACTTC. This gives the protein CASKEKQAYEQYF.

The V and J genes are TRBV18 and TRBJ1-1; D gene ambiguous. The CDR3 extends over 13 amino acids. The V and J ends lost 2 bases and 4 bases respectively, with 8 bases between them. Germline V CDR1 and CDR2: KGHSH, LQKENI. The CDR3 sequence: CASSPGPATEAFF. CDR3 DNA: TGTGCCAGCTCACCAGGGCCTGCCACTGAAGCTTTCTTT.

This sequence joins TRBV19 and TRBJ2-3; no firm D call. CDR3 length equals 11 residues. Germline assignment: CDR1 LNHDA and CDR2 SQIVND (reference sequence). Trimming took 11 bases from V and 4 from J, leaving 10 bases between them. The CDR3 DNA follows: TGTGCCGGGCCCCCCCCAGATACGCAGTATTTT. It codes for CAGPPPDTQYF.

The rearrangement joins TRBV27 to TRBJ2-4; D not certain. V shed 3 bases and J shed 5 bases, with 8 bases lying between them. There are 13 residues in the CDR3. The germline CDR1 and CDR2 sequences are MNHEY and SMNVEV (reference sequence). CDR3 coding DNA: TGTGCCAGCAGTTTGGGTGGGCAAAACATTCAGTACTTC. It translates to CASSLGGQNIQYF.

The V gene is TRBV28, the J gene TRBJ2-7; TRBD2 might be the D (6 bases). The CDR3 consists of 15 residues. Per germline, CDR1 MDHEN and CDR2 SYDVKM. The V end lost 5 bases, the J end lost 4 bases, and 18 bases lay between the germline ends. The CDR3 DNA follows: TGTGCCAGCAGTCCCCGACTAGTTCGGCTGTACGAGCAGTACTTC. It is translated as CASSPRLVRLYEQYF.

J is TRBJ2-1 and V is TRBV5-1, with 11 bases identical to TRBD1. CDR1 is SGHRS, CDR2 YFSETQ, per germline. CDR3 size: 19 residues. The J segment lost 7 bases and the V segment lost 4 bases, leaving 19 bases of the junction unmatched. CDR3 region: CASSKKDRGLIADSNEQFF. The CDR3 DNA is TGCGCCAGCAGCAAAAAGGACAGGGGGCTTATAGCGGACTCTAATGAGCAGTTCTTC.

The chain links TRBV19 to TRBJ2-7; 7 positions agree with TRBD2. This CDR3 has 13 amino acids. J gave up 0 bases and V 4 bases, and 0 bases lay outside the gene matches. Germline CDR1 and CDR2: LNHDA and SQIVND (reference sequence). The CDR3 loop is CASSSGSSYEQYF. For the CDR3, the DNA is TGTGCCAGTAGTAGCGGGAGCTCCTACGAGCAGTACTTC.

The chain carries TRBV5-4 and TRBJ1-1; D call uncertain. Germline lookup yields CDR1 SGHNT and CDR2 YYREEE (reference sequence). This CDR3 is 11 amino acids long. Trimming left V 7 bases short and J 0 bases short, with 4 bases between. CDR3 bases: TGTGCCAGCTCTATGAACACTGAAGCTTTCTTT. It specifies CASSMNTEAFF. Full variable domain (outside the CDR3, taken from reference TRBV5-4 and TRBJ1-1): ETGVTQSPTHLIKTRGQQVTLRCSSQSGHNTVSWYQQALGQGPQFIFQYYREEENGRGNFPPRFSGLQFPNYSSELNVNALELDDSALYLCASSMNTEAFFGQGTRLTVV.

This sequence joins TRBV27 and TRBJ2-3; 9 bases agree with TRBD2. CDR1 MNHEY and CDR2 SMNVEV come from the germline V gene (reference sequence). The CDR3 length is 15 residues. V lost 10 bases, J lost 0 bases, and 8 bases stayed unmatched. The CDR3 sequence is CATTALAGSTDTQYF. DNA of the CDR3: TGTGCCACTACGGCCCTAGCGGGGAGCACAGATACGCAGTATTTT.

The V and J genes are TRBV5-4 and TRBJ2-7; 8 nucleotides align to TRBD2. With V trimmed by 4 bases and J by 2 bases, 14 bases remained unmatched. The CDR3 is 17 residues long. In germline, CDR1 is SGHNT, CDR2 YYREEE (reference sequence). CDR3 nucleotides: TGTGCCAGCAGCGCAGATTCACTAGCGGCCCACCCCTACGAGCAGTACTTC. As protein: CASSADSLAAHPYEQYF.

This clone was recorded once. The chain couples TRBV2 to TRBJ2-1; D is unclear. Trimming cost V 1 base and J 9 bases, with 7 bases left between them. CDR1 is SNHLY, CDR2 FYNNEI, per germline. CDR3 length: 12 residues. CDR3 amino acids: CASSEGGSEQFF. CDR3 sequence (DNA): TGTGCCAGCAGTGAAGGAGGAAGTGAGCAGTTCTTC.

A single count supports this clone. The chain combines TRBV7-9 with TRBJ2-1, with TRBD2 matching over 11 bases. V was clipped by 5 bases and J by 6 bases; unmatched bases: 6. The CDR3 sequence is 15 residues long. In germline, CDR1 is SEHNR, CDR2 FQNEAQ (reference sequence). The CDR3 region is CASSPSGTSGNEQFF. The CDR3 DNA reads as TGTGCCAGCAGCCCGAGCGGGACTAGCGGCAATGAGCAGTTCTTC.

The V call is TRBV19, the J call TRBJ2-7; 8 bases map to TRBD1. The V and J ends lost 8 bases and 2 bases, in that order; junction bases with no gene match: 5. Germline CDR1 and CDR2: LNHDA and SQIVND (reference sequence). The length of the CDR3 is 13 residues. As DNA, the CDR3 is TGTGCCAGTGCACCGGGACAGGCCTACGAGCAGTACTTC. Its protein product is CASAPGQAYEQYF.

The rearrangement joins TRBV6-5 to TRBJ1-1; D is perhaps TRBD1 (6 bases). CDR1 is MNHEY and CDR2 is SVGAGI in the germline V gene. The ends were cut back, 9 bases at V and 1 base at J, with 18 bases in the middle. This CDR3 spans 15 amino acids. CDR3 amino acids: CASLGGASRNTEAFF. CDR3 nucleotides: TGTGCCAGTTTAGGGGGGGCCTCTAGGAACACTGAAGCTTTCTTT.

This chain links TRBV7-2 with TRBJ2-2, with a tentative D call TRBD1 (5 bases). Germline V gene sequence: CDR1 SGHTA, CDR2 FQGNSA. The CDR3 is made up of 16 amino acids. Between the trimmed V and J ends, which lost 0 bases and 7 bases, there was a span of 15 bases. The CDR3 loop reads CASSLAALSRGGELFF. The CDR3 DNA follows: TGTGCCAGCAGCTTAGCGGCACTGAGTAGGGGCGGGGAGCTGTTTTTT.

This rearrangement joins TRBV10-3 to TRBJ2-3, with a weak D call TRBD1 (5 bases). This CDR3 contains 14 residues. Germline V gives CDR1 ENHRY, CDR2 SYGVKD. V was clipped by 3 bases and J by 4 bases, with 11 bases between them. The CDR3 sequence is CAISDSKTADTQYF. The DNA for the CDR3 is TGTGCCATCAGTGATTCCAAGACAGCAGATACGCAGTATTTT.

This chain joins TRBV28 and TRBJ2-1, with TRBD2 matching 15 bases. Germline values: CDR1 MDHEN, CDR2 SYDVKM. V lost 4 bases and J lost 9; bases outside the gene matches: 1. There are 14 residues in the CDR3. The CDR3 bases are TGTGCCAGCAGTTCGGGACTAGCGGGAGGTGAGCAGTTCTTC. As protein: CASSSGLAGGEQFF.

This clone was detected once. The genes are TRBV5-1 and TRBJ2-1; TRBD1 aligns across 10 bases. Germline CDR1 is SGHRS and CDR2 is YFSETQ. The CDR3 loop spans 15 amino acids. Trimming removed 4 bases from V and 2 bases from J; junction bases left unmatched: 3. DNA for the CDR3: TGCGCCAGCAGCGGGGGACAGGGGACCTACAATGAGCAGTTCTTC. It specifies CASSGGQGTYNEQFF.